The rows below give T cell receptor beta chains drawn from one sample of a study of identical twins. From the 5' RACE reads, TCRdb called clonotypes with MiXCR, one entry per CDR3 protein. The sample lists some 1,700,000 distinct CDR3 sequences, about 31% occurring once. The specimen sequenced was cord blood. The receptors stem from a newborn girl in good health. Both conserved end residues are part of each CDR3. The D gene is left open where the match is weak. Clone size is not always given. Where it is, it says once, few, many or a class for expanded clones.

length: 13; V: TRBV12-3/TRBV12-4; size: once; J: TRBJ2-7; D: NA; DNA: TGTGCCAGCAGTTCCGACAGGTACAATGAGCAGTACTTC; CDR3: CASSSDRYNEQYF
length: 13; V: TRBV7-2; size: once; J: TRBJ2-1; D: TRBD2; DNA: TGTGCCAGCAGCTTAGCTACTAGCGGGAGGCAGTTCTTC; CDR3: CASSLATSGRQFF
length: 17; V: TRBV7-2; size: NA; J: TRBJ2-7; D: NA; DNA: TGTGCCAGCAGCTTAGAATGGTGGGGCCAAGTCTCCCACGAGCAGTACTTC; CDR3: CASSLEWWGQVSHEQYF
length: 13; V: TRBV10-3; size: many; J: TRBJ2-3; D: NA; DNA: TGTGCCATCAGTACAGGGACCACAGATACGCAGTATTTT; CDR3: CAISTGTTDTQYF
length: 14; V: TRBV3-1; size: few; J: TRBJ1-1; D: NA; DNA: TGTGCCAGCAGCCAAGGTACTGGAGGGGATCCAGCTTTCTTT; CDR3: CASSQGTGGDPAFF
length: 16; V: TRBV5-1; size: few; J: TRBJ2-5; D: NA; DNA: TGCGCCAGCAGCTTATCAACGACAGGATTTTTTGAGACCCAGTACTTC; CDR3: CASSLSTTGFFETQYF
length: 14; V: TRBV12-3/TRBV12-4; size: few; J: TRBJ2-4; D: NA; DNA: TGTGCCAGCAGTTTCCTGACTAATACGAACATTCAGTACTTC; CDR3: CASSFLTNTNIQYF
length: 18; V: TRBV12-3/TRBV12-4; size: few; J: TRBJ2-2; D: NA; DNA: TGTGCCAGCAGTTTCGGGAGGCTTGGGACACCGATCCCGGGGGAGCTGTTTTTT; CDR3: CASSFGRLGTPIPGELFF
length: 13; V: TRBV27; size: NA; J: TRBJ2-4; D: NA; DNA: TGTGCCAGCAGTTTAGCGGGGAGAAACATTCAGTACTTC; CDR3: CASSLAGRNIQYF
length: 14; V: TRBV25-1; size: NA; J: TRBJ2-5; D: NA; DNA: TGTGCCAGCAGTGATACAGGGTACGGAGAGACCCAGTACTTC; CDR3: CASSDTGYGETQYF
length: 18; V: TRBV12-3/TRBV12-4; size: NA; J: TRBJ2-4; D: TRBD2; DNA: TGTGCCAGCAGACCCGGGACTAGCCCCCTGAGAGGCAAAAACATTCAGTACTTC; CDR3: CASRPGTSPLRGKNIQYF
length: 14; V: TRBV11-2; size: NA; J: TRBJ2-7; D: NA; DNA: TGTGCCAGCAGCTTTCCGGTCAGCCGTTACGAGCAGTACTTC; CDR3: CASSFPVSRYEQYF
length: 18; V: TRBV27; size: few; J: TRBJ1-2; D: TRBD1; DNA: TGTGCCAGCAGTTTATCGAAAGGGTGGACAGGGCCCAACTATGGCTACACCTTC; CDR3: CASSLSKGWTGPNYGYTF
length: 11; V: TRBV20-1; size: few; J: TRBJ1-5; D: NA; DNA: TGCAGTGCTAGAAACGGGCAGCCCCAGCATTTT; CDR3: CSARNGQPQHF
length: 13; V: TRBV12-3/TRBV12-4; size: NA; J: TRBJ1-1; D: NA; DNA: TGTGCCAGCAGTTCAAGGGGGGGGGATGAAGCTTTCTTT; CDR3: CASSSRGGDEAFF
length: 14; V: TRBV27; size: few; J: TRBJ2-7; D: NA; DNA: TGTGCCAGCAGTACGAGGAGAATGAGCGACGAGCAGTACTTC; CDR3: CASSTRRMSDEQYF
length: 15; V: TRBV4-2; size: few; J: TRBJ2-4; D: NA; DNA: TGTGCCAGCAGCCAAGATTACGGGGGAGGTAACATTCAGTACTTC; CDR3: CASSQDYGGGNIQYF
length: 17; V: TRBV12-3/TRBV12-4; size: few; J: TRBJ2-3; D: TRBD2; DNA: TGTGCCAGCAGTCGGACTAGCGGGGGGGATAAGCCCAATACGCAGTATTTT; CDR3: CASSRTSGGDKPNTQYF
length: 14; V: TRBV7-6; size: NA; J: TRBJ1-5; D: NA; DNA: TGTGCCAGCAGCTCACCCGGAATGAGCTGGCCCCAGCATTTT; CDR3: CASSSPGMSWPQHF
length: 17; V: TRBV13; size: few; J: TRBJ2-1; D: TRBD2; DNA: TGTGCCAGCAGCTTCCAAGCTAGCGGACTTTTCTACAATGAGCAGTTCTTC; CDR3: CASSFQASGLFYNEQFF
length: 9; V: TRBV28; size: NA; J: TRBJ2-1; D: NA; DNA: TGTGCCAGCAAGGATGAGCAGTTCTTC; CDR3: CASKDEQFF
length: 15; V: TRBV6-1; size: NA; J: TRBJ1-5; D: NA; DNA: TGTGCCAGCAGTGACCCCATTGAGCGAAATCAGCCCCAGCATTTT; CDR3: CASSDPIERNQPQHF
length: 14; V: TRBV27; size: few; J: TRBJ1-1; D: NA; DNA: TGTGCCAGCAGGTCCATTGGGGCGAACACTGAAGCTTTCTTT; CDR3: CASRSIGANTEAFF
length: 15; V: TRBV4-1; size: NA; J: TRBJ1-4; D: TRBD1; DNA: TGCGCCAGCAGCATCCCCGGGACAGGGGATGAAAAACTGTTTTTT; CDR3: CASSIPGTGDEKLFF
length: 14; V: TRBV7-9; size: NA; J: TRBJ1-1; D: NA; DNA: TGTGCCAGCAGCTTAGGGGGCTCCCGCGCTGAAGCTTTCTTT; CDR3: CASSLGGSRAEAFF
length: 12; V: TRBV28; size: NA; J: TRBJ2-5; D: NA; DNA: TGTGCCAGCAATGGGGAGTGGGAGACCCAGTACTTC; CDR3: CASNGEWETQYF
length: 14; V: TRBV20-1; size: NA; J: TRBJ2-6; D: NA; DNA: TGCAGTGCCCGGACGCTCGCTGGGGCCAACGTCCTGACTTTC; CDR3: CSARTLAGANVLTF
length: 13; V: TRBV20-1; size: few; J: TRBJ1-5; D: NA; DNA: TGCAGTGCTAGGGGGCCGAACAATCAGCCCCAGCATTTT; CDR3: CSARGPNNQPQHF
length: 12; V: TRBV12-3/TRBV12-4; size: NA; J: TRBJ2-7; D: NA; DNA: TGTGCCAGCAGTCACGGACTGCTCGAGCAGTACTTC; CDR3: CASSHGLLEQYF
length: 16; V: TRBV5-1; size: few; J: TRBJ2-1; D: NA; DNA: TGCGCCAGCAGCTTCAGAGGGATAAGCTCCTACAATGAGCAGTTCTTC; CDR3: CASSFRGISSYNEQFF
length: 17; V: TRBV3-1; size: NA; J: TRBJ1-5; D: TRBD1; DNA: TGTGCCAGCAGCCAAGGTTGGGACAGGGGGGGGAATCAGCCCCAGCATTTT; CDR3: CASSQGWDRGGNQPQHF
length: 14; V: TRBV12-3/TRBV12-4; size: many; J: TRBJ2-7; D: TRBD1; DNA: TGTGCCAGCAGCTCCGGGACAGGGTTCTACGAGCAGTACTTC; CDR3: CASSSGTGFYEQYF
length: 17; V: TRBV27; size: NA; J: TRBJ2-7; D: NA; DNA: TGTGCCAGCAGTTTGGAGTTCTCGTCGGTAGGGGGCTACGAGCAGTACTTC; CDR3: CASSLEFSSVGGYEQYF
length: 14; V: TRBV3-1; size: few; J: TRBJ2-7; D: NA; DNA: TGTGCCAGCAGCTTGAACAGGGATCCCTACGAGCAGTACTTC; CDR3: CASSLNRDPYEQYF
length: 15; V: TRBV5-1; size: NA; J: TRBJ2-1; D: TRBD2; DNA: TGCGCCAGCAGCTTAAGCGGGATACTCTACAATGAGCAGTTCTTC; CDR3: CASSLSGILYNEQFF
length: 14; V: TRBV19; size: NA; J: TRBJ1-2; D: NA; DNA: TGTGCCGGTAGTATCCCGGGGGTAAACTATGGCTACACCTTC; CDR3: CAGSIPGVNYGYTF